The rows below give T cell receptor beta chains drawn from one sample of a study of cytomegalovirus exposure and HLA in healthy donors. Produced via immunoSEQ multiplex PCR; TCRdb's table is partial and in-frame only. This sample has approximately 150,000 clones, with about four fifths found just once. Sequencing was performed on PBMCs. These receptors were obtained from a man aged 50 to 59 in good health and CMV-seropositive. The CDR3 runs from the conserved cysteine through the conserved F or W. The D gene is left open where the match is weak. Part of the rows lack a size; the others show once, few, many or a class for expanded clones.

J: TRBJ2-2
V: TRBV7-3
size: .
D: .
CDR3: CASSLGVAGNTGELFF
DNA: TGTGCCAGCAGCTTAGGAGTTGCGGGAAACACCGGGGAGCTGTTTTTT

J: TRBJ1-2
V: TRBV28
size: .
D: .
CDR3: CASSPRPGRYGYTF
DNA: TGTGCCAGCAGTCCTCGGCCAGGGAGGTATGGCTACACCTTC

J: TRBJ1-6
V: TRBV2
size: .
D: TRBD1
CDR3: CASMGQTYNSPLHF
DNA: TGTGCCAGCATGGGACAGACATATAATTCACCCCTCCACTTT

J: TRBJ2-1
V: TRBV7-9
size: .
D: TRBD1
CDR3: CASSRTGGSNEQFF
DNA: TGTGCCAGCAGTCGGACAGGGGGCTCCAATGAGCAGTTCTTC

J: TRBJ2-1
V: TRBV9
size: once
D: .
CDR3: CASSVESGRTYNEQFF
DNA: TGTGCCAGCAGCGTCGAAAGCGGGCGCACCTACAATGAGCAGTTCTTC

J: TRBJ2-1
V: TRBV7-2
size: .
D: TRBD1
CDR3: CASSPSPGQGLGKQFF
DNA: TGTGCCAGCAGCCCCTCCCCTGGACAGGGGTTGGGAAAGCAGTTCTTC

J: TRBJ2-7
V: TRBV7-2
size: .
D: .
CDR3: CASSLGGTHYEQYF
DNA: TGTGCCAGCAGCCTGGGCGGGACCCACTACGAGCAGTACTTC

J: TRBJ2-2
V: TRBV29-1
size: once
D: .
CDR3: CSVSGRDYWNTGELFF
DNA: TGCAGCGTTTCAGGCAGGGATTATTGGAACACCGGGGAGCTGTTTTTT

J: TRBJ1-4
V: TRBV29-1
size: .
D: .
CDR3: CSVDGEGNEKLFF
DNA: TGCAGCGTTGACGGCGAGGGTAATGAAAAACTGTTTTTT

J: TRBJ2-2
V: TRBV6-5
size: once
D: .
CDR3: CASSYLPSIGGELFF
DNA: TGTGCCAGCAGTTACCTTCCTAGCATCGGCGGGGAGCTGTTTTTT

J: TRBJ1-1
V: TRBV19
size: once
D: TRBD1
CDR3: CATTPNKLGTGVLNTEAFF
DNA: TGTGCGACTACCCCAAACAAATTAGGGACAGGGGTTCTGAACACTGAAGCTTTCTTT

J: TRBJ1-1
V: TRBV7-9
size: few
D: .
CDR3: CASSSEARVNTEAFF
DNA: TGTGCCAGCAGCTCTGAGGCCAGAGTAAATACTGAAGCTTTCTTT

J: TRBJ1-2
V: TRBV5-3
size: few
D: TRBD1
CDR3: CARSYGQGPGNYGYTF
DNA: TGTGCCAGAAGCTACGGACAGGGGCCGGGAAACTATGGCTACACCTTC

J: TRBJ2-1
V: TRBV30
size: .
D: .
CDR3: CAWSVKAINEQFF
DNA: TGTGCCTGGAGTGTGAAAGCAATCAATGAGCAGTTCTTC

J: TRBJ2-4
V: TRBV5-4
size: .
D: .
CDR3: CASSLAVGAVKNSQYF
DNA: TGTGCCAGCAGCTTGGCCGTGGGAGCGGTCAAAAACAGTCAGTACTTC

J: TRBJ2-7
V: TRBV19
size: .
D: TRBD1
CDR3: CASSDLGQGVDEQYF
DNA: TGTGCCAGTAGTGACCTGGGACAGGGGGTCGACGAGCAGTACTTC

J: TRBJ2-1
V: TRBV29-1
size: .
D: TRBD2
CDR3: CSVDGLADPYNEQFF
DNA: TGCAGCGTTGACGGACTAGCGGATCCCTACAATGAGCAGTTCTTC

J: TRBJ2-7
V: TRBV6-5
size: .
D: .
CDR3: CASRSTYEQYF
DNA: TGTGCCAGCAGGTCCACTTACGAGCAGTACTTC

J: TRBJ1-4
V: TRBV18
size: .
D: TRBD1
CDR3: CASSPRTGWEEKLFF
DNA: TGTGCCAGCTCACCTCGGACAGGCTGGGAGGAAAAACTGTTTTTT

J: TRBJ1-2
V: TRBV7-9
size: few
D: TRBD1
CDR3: CASSPMETGTYGYTF
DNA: TGTGCCAGCAGCCCGATGGAGACAGGGACCTATGGCTACACCTTC

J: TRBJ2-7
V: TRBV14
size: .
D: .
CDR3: CASSHPAGNSYEQYF
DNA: TGTGCCAGCAGCCATCCCGCAGGCAACTCCTACGAGCAGTACTTC

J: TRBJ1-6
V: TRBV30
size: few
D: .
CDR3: CAWSRRESSYNSPLHF
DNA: TGTGCCTGGAGCCGACGGGAGAGCTCCTATAATTCACCCCTCCACTTT

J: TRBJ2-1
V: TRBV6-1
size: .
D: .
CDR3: CASTITGSYNEQFF
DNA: TGTGCCAGCACCATAACAGGGTCCTACAATGAGCAGTTCTTC

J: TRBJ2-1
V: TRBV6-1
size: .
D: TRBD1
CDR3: CASSRAGGNEQFF
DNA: TGTGCCAGCAGTCGGGCAGGGGGCAATGAGCAGTTCTTC

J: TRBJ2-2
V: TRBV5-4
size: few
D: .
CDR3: CASSLVAGPTGELFF
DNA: TGTGCCAGCAGCTTGGTGGCAGGGCCCACCGGGGAGCTGTTTTTT

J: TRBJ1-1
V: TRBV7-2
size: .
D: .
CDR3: CASSLGASAEAFF
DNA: TGTGCCAGCAGCTTAGGGGCTTCGGCTGAAGCTTTCTTT

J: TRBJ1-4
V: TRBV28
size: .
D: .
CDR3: CASSPWEDEKLFF
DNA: TGTGCCAGCAGTCCCTGGGAGGATGAAAAACTGTTTTTT

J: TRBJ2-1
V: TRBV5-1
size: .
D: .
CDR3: CASSLAGGVDEQFF
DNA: TGCGCCAGCAGCTTGGCGGGGGGCGTGGATGAGCAGTTCTTC

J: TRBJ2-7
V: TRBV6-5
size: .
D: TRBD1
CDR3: CASSYSGQGAREQYF
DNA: TGTGCCAGCAGTTACTCGGGACAGGGGGCGCGGGAGCAGTACTTC

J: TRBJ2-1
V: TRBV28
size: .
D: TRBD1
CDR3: CASTTPRDSSYNEQFF
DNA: TGTGCCAGCACCACCCCCCGGGACAGCTCCTACAATGAGCAGTTCTTC

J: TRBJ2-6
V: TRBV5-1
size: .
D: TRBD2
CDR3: CASSASGDFSRSGANGLTF
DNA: TGCGCCAGCAGCGCTAGCGGAGATTTTTCAAGGTCTGGGGCCAACGGCCTGACTTTC

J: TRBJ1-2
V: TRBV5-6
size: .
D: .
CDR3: CASATGIVGYTF
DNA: TGTGCCAGCGCCACAGGGATAGTAGGCTACACCTTC

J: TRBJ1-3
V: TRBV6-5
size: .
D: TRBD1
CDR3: CASSSYRGNTIYF
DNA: TGTGCCAGCAGTTCTTACAGGGGGAACACCATATATTTT

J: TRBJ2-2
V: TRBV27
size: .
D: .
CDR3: CASSFGSTGELFF
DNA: TGTGCCAGCAGTTTTGGCAGCACCGGGGAGCTGTTTTTT

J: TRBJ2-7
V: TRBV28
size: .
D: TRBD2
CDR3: CASSSPRLAPYEQYF
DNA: TGTGCCAGCAGTTCCCCGCGACTAGCGCCCTACGAGCAGTACTTC

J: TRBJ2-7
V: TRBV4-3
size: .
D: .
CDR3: CASSQDAGLGNEQYF
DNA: TGCGCCAGCAGCCAAGATGCGGGGCTCGGGAACGAGCAGTACTTC

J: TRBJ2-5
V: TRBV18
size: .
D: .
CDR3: CASSPLQEQETQYF
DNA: TGTGCCAGCTCACCACTACAGGAACAAGAGACCCAGTACTTC

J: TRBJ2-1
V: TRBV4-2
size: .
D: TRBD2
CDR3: CASSQAVGGRDYNEQFF
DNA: TGTGCCAGCAGCCAAGCCGTCGGCGGGAGGGATTACAATGAGCAGTTCTTC

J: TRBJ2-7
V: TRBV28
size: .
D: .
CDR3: CASSYLWGVEDYEQYF
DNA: TGTGCCAGCAGCTACTTGTGGGGGGTAGAAGACTACGAGCAGTACTTC

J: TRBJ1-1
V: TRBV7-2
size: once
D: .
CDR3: CASSPGGITEAFF
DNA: TGTGCCAGCAGCCCGGGGGGGATCACTGAAGCTTTCTTT

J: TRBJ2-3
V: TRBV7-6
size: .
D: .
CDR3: CASSPEYRDTQYF
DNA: TGTGCCAGCAGCCCCGAGTATAGAGATACGCAGTATTTT